This TCR beta chain was captured by sequencing in a study of shared clonotypes between healthy human individuals. Comments on this clone: Its antigen is currently unknown.

Whole-study findings and limits: Generation probabilities of non-shared clonotypes were lower (relative to those shared by all four donors). In general, naive subsets displayed greater estimated richness than memory subsets did.

The genomic DNA of each subset was split evenly across several immunoSEQ plates. The protocol was immunoSEQ multiplex PCR, while the TCRdb copy is restricted to in-frame clones and leaves out a portion. The sample holds 1,100,000 or so clones, about 84% seen once. Those who donated, Caucasian adults without exception, all lived in Nashville, Tennessee. The CDR3 runs to 14 residues. Trimming pared 1 base from V and 2 bases from J, leaving 7 bases between. The germline CDR1 and CDR2 sequences are SGHNT and YENEEA. This TCR was recovered from a man younger than 35 in good health. Some clones in this sample may be carry-over from other donors' samples. The V and J genes are TRBV11-3 and TRBJ2-3; D is undetermined. Sequences were obtained from memory CD4+ T cells from PBMCs. Subset indicated: CD45RA-negative fraction. The DNA of the CDR3 is TGTGCCAGCAGCTTAGCAGGATACACAGATACGCAGTATTTT. Amino acid sequence: CASSLAGYTDTQYF.